The clone carrying this T cell receptor beta chain was seen more than once but under ten times. Its antigen is currently unknown. PCR employed 60 Vbeta and 13 Jbeta primers. The repertoire was sequenced with immunoSEQ multiplex PCR; TCRdb's copy has only in-frame clones and lacks some. The sample has fewer than 150,000 clones; around 74% are singletons. CDR1 is SNHLY and CDR2 is FYNNEI in the germline V gene. This CDR3 region has 12 residues. The J segment lost 5 bases and the V segment lost 7 bases, leaving 4 bases of the junction unmatched. This specimen comes from a study of cytomegalovirus exposure and HLA in healthy donors. Regarding the study as a whole: Later on, an analysis found that several of the most significant clusters appeared to be linked to common viral pathogens, which included parvovirus B19. TCR beta sequences reportedly predicted most subjects' HLA-A and HLA-B alleles accurately. Testing in vitro showed a few CMV-associated chains specific for CMV antigens. Beyond CMV serostatus, there was no information to go on about immune exposure.

This sequence joins TRBV2 and TRBJ1-2; 7 nucleotides match TRBD1. The TCR comes from a man aged 55 to 70 in good health and CMV-seropositive. The material sequenced was PBMCs. The CDR3 region is CASNRQGYGYTF. The CDR3 bases are TGTGCCAGCAACCGACAGGGATATGGCTACACCTTC.